One sample yielded the 8 T cell receptor beta chains listed below, sequenced in a study of T-cell memory formation after mild COVID-19 (dated by TCRdb to about 2021). Libraries were made using 5' RACE. The data were produced on an Illumina NovaSeq 6000. The raw public reads went through TCRdb reprocessing: fastp at Q25, MiXCR clone calling, in-frame beta chains kept. Entries are consolidated by CDR3 protein sequence, retaining the most common genes and DNA. In all, the sample holds fewer than 350,000 distinct CDR3 sequences, and around a sixth of those were seen once. The ten largest account for 20% to 25% of the sample. The sequenced material came from PBMCs or a T cell subset sorted from them (not recorded which). All receptors derive from a man aged 18 to 30 who had mild COVID-19 (a few samples of this study predate the infection). The sample titles of this study are shuffled in the database, so cell type and time point are left out; the donor was told from shared clones.

The CDR3 here is CASSQDLWGSSNSPLHF. CDR3 in DNA: TGCGCCAGCAGCCAAGATCTATGGGGAAGTAGTAATTCACCCCTCCACTTT. The chain employs TRBV4-3 and TRBJ1-6; D not resolved. The CDR3 consists of 17 residues. Germline CDR1 is LGHNA and CDR2 is YSLEER. Trimming took 0 bases from V and 6 from J, leaving 15 bases between them.

This clonotype was recorded many times. The CDR3 spells CASSQRGGADTQYF. CDR3 DNA: TGTGCCAGCAGTCAGCGGGGGGGAGCAGATACGCAGTATTTT. V usage is TRBV27 and J usage is TRBJ2-3, with TRBD2 identical over 10 bases. With 5 bases clipped from V and 4 bases from J, the junction kept 3 bases outside the gene matches. Germline assignment: CDR1 MNHEY and CDR2 SMNVEV (reference sequence). The CDR3 contains 14 residues.

This clonotype was recorded at least ten times. This chain uses TRBV29-1 with TRBJ2-5; TRBD2 matches at 7 bases. The CDR3 has 16 residues. Germline-derived CDR1 and CDR2 are SQVTM and ANQGSEA. Germline trimming cut 0 bases from V and 10 bases from J; bases unmatched to any gene: 17. The CDR3 region has the DNA TGCAGCGTTGAAGATCTCCATCGGGGGGACTTCTGGCACCAGTACTTC. Protein product: CSVEDLHRGDFWHQYF.

This clonotype was recorded a few times. The chain combines TRBV6-6 with TRBJ2-5, with 10 bases that match TRBD1. V gave up 4 bases and J gave up 3 bases; unmatched junction bases: 2. The CDR3 is 14 residues long. Germline-derived CDR1 and CDR2 are MNHNY and SVGAGI (reference sequence). The CDR3 sequence: CASSSTGGKETQYF. The CDR3 DNA follows: TGTGCCAGCAGTTCGACAGGGGGCAAAGAGACCCAGTACTTC.

The rearrangement uses TRBV7-2 and TRBJ2-3, with 8 bases matching TRBD2. There are 15 residues in the CDR3. Germline assignment: CDR1 SGHTA and CDR2 FQGNSA. V dropped 4 bases and J dropped 4; count of bases not matched to a gene: 7. The CDR3 protein is CASSSRGAEADTQYF. CDR3 in DNA: TGTGCCAGCAGCTCGCGGGGGGCCGAGGCAGATACGCAGTATTTT.

The chain combines TRBV24-1 with TRBJ1-5, with 9 nucleotides matching TRBD1. CDR1 is KGHDR, CDR2 SFDVKD, per germline. With V trimmed by 7 bases and J by 6 bases, 9 bases remained unmatched. The CDR3 spans 15 residues. CDR3 coding DNA: TGTGCCACCAGGAAGAACAGGGGGCAGCGTCAGCCCCAGCATTTT. Translated: CATRKNRGQRQPQHF.

This clonotype was observed a handful of times. The rearrangement joins TRBV6-5 to TRBJ2-7; 7 bases are shared with TRBD1. There are 15 residues in the CDR3. CDR1 is MNHEY, CDR2 SVGAGI, per germline. Trimming cost V 5 bases and J 2 bases; bases outside gene matches: 9. The CDR3 sequence is CASSPSTGVPYEQYF. DNA of the CDR3: TGTGCCAGCAGTCCCTCAACAGGGGTCCCCTACGAGCAGTACTTC.

The CDR3 nucleotides read TGTGCCAGCAGCTCACTGGACGGGAATCAGCCCCAGCATTTT. Residues: CASSSLDGNQPQHF. V gene TRBV5-5 combines with J gene TRBJ1-5; no clear D. Germline V CDR1 and CDR2: SGHKS, YYEKEE (reference sequence). Trimming took off 3 bases at V and 4 bases at J, with 11 bases between the two ends. The CDR3 loop spans 14 amino acids.